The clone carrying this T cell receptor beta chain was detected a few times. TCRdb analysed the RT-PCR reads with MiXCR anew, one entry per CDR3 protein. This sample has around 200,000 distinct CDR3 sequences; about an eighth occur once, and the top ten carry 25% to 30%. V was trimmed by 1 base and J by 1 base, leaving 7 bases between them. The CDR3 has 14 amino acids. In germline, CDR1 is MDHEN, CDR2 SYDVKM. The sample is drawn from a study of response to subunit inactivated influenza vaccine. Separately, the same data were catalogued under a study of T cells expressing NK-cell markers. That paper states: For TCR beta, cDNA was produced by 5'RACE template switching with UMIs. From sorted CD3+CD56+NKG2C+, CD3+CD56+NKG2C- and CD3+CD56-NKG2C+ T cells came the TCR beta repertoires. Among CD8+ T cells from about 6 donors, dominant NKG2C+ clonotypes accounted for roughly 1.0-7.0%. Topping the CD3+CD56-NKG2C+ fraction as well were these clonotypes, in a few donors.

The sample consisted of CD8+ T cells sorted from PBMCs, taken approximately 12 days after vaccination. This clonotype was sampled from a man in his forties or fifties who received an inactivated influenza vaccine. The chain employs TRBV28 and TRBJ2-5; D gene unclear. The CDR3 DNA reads TGTGCCAGCAGTTTATTGGACGCCCAAGAGACCCAGTACTTC. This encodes CASSLLDAQETQYF.